A selection of T cell receptor beta chains follows, all from one sample in a study of human T cells and chemical hapten exposure. TCRdb re-called the RACE reads with MiXCR, one entry per CDR3 protein. Of roughly 30,000 distinct CDR3 sequences in the sample, 8% to 9.5% are singletons; the top ten hold about 6.6%. The sequencing here drew on whole blood, taken in connection with sensitization to the hapten diphenylcyclopropenone (DPC). The receptors stem from a man aged 30 to 39 with alopecia areata. Some clones in this sample may be carry-over from other donors' samples. Each CDR3 is given with its conserved first and last residue. The D gene is left open where the match is weak. The listing skips clone size in some rows; elsewhere it reads once, few, many or a size class.

J	size	V	D	DNA	CDR3
TRBJ2-3	many	TRBV18	TRBD1	TGTGCCAGCTCGCCGGGACAGGGAGTAGATACGCAGTATTTT	CASSPGQGVDTQYF
TRBJ2-1	few	TRBV5-1	.	TGCGCCAGCAGCTCTGACCCGCGGGTGCACAATGAGCAGTTCTTC	CASSSDPRVHNEQFF
TRBJ1-1	few	TRBV29-1	.	TGCAGCGCGTCCCGGGGATCTGAAGCTTTCTTT	CSASRGSEAFF
TRBJ2-1	.	TRBV7-9	TRBD2	TGTGCCAGCAGCCCAGGACTAGCGGACTACAATGAGCAGTTCTTC	CASSPGLADYNEQFF
TRBJ2-5	many	TRBV7-6	TRBD2	TGTGCCAGCAGCTCTAGCGGGGGCCCAGAGACCCAGTACTTC	CASSSSGGPETQYF
TRBJ2-1	.	TRBV29-1	.	TGCAGCGTTGATGACAACAATGAGCAGTTCTTC	CSVDDNNEQFF
TRBJ1-2	.	TRBV29-1	.	TGCAGCGTTGACCCGGACTACACCTTC	CSVDPDYTF
TRBJ2-5	few	TRBV29-1	TRBD1	TGCAGCGTGCGCGGACAGGGGACAGAGACCCAGTACTTC	CSVRGQGTETQYF
TRBJ1-3	many	TRBV19	TRBD1	TGTGCCAGTAGGACCGGGACAGGGGGCATCCTCTCTGGAAACACCATATATTTT	CASRTGTGGILSGNTIYF
TRBJ2-3	.	TRBV6-1	.	TGTGCCAGCAGTCCCCTGCAGTGGAGCATCACAGATACGCAGTATTTT	CASSPLQWSITDTQYF
TRBJ2-1	many	TRBV11-2	.	TGTGCCAGCAGCTTAGATCAGCCGTTCGGTGAGCAGTTCTTC	CASSLDQPFGEQFF
TRBJ2-3	.	TRBV6-5	.	TGTGCCAGCAGGAGCCTACTGGGAGATACGCAGTATTTT	CASRSLLGDTQYF
TRBJ2-4	few	TRBV11-2	.	TGTGCCAGCAGCCCCTGGGAAAACATTCAGTACTTC	CASSPWENIQYF
TRBJ2-1	.	TRBV14	.	TGTGCCAGCAGCTCCCGGGCTACGGATTCCAATGAGCAGTTCTTC	CASSSRATDSNEQFF
TRBJ1-4	.	TRBV6-2/TRBV6-3	.	TGTGCCAGCACCGAAAGAAAAATTCTCGAGGCAAAACTGTTTTTT	CASTERKILEAKLFF
TRBJ1-3	.	TRBV20-1	.	TGCAGTGCTAGATCTTCAGTGACCGGAAACACCATATATTTT	CSARSSVTGNTIYF
TRBJ1-1	.	TRBV6-2/TRBV6-3	.	TGTGCCAGCAGTTACGCACGGGACGGGTCGTCGTGGGCTGAAGCTTTCTTT	CASSYARDGSSWAEAFF
TRBJ2-1	.	TRBV10-3	.	TGTGCCACCGCTCGGGGAAATGAGCAGTTCTTC	CATARGNEQFF
TRBJ1-5	few	TRBV6-2/TRBV6-3	TRBD1	TGTGCCAGCAGCCCTTCGGGGCAGGGGGTCCAGCCCCAGCATTTT	CASSPSGQGVQPQHF
TRBJ2-2	many	TRBV19	.	TGTGCCAGTAGTCTTGTAGTAATGAACACCGGGGAGCTGTTTTTT	CASSLVVMNTGELFF
TRBJ2-2	few	TRBV5-1	.	TGCGCCAGCAGCGGCGACAGGTCCGGGGAGCTGTTTTTT	CASSGDRSGELFF
TRBJ2-2	.	TRBV5-6	.	TGTGCCAGCAGCTCATACAACAGAGCCGGGGAGCTGTTTTTT	CASSSYNRAGELFF
TRBJ1-1	.	TRBV20-1	.	TGCAGTGCTACCGTAAGGGTGGCCACTGAAGCTTTCTTT	CSATVRVATEAFF
TRBJ1-2	few	TRBV6-6	.	TGTGCCAGCACCTTCGGGGCTGCAGCTAACTATGGCTACACCTTC	CASTFGAAANYGYTF
TRBJ1-5	many	TRBV7-2	.	TGTGCCAGCAGCCCGTCCGTAGAGGGAGAAGGGCCCCAGCATTTT	CASSPSVEGEGPQHF
TRBJ2-3	many	TRBV11-3	.	TGTGCCAGCAGCCGAGGCGAGGGCCAGGCGGGGTTAGATACGCAGTATTTT	CASSRGEGQAGLDTQYF
TRBJ2-3	many	TRBV20-1	TRBD2	TGCAGTGCCCCTCTAGCGGGATTGAACGCGCAGTATTTT	CSAPLAGLNAQYF
TRBJ2-3	many	TRBV20-1	TRBD2	TGCAGTGCGGGGACTAGCGGGGGCACAGATACGCAGTATTTT	CSAGTSGGTDTQYF
TRBJ2-5	many	TRBV25-1	.	TGTGCCAGCAGTGAATATAGGGCAGACCAAGAGACCCAGTACTTC	CASSEYRADQETQYF
TRBJ2-3	many	TRBV19	.	TGTGCCAGTAGCGCACAGGGCTCAGATACGCAGTATTTT	CASSAQGSDTQYF
TRBJ2-3	few	TRBV7-6	TRBD2	TGTGCCAGCAGCTCCGAACTAGCGGCCCGTACCTCTAGCACAGATACGCAGTATTTT	CASSSELAARTSSTDTQYF
TRBJ1-1	.	TRBV7-2	.	TGTGCCAGCAGCTCTCGGACGGGTAACACTGAAGCTTTCTTT	CASSSRTGNTEAFF
TRBJ2-1	.	TRBV29-1	TRBD2	TGCAGCGTTGAAGATCGGGTAGCGGGAGTGCGGGATGAGCAGTTCTTC	CSVEDRVAGVRDEQFF
TRBJ2-6	many	TRBV4-1	.	TGCGCCAGCAGCCAAGATTGGGGGTTTGGAGCTTTTGGGGCCAACGTCCTGACTTTC	CASSQDWGFGAFGANVLTF
TRBJ1-2	many	TRBV6-6	TRBD1	TGTGCCAGCAGTAAAGGACAGGGGAGTTGGTACACCTTC	CASSKGQGSWYTF
TRBJ2-3	many	TRBV7-6	.	TGTGCCAGCAGCTTAGAACGGGGGATTCGCACAGATACGCAGTATTTT	CASSLERGIRTDTQYF
TRBJ1-6	many	TRBV18	.	TGTGCCAGCTCACCACCCTTTTCTGGGTCACCCCTCCACTTT	CASSPPFSGSPLHF
TRBJ2-3	many	TRBV29-1	TRBD1	TGCAGCGTTATCGGGACAGGGAGGACAGATACGCAGTATTTT	CSVIGTGRTDTQYF
TRBJ1-5	.	TRBV6-5	TRBD1	TGTGCCAGCAGTGACGGACAGGGTGGTCAGCCCCAGCATTTT	CASSDGQGGQPQHF
TRBJ1-1	.	TRBV20-1	.	TGCAGTGCCGAGGGGAGGGCTGAAGCTTTCTTT	CSAEGRAEAFF
TRBJ2-1	few	TRBV7-8	.	TGTGCCAGCAGCCCCCGTCAGGATGAGCAGTTCTTC	CASSPRQDEQFF
TRBJ2-3	.	TRBV18	.	TGTGCCAGCTCACCGGACAGCTCGGGGGGCACAGATACGCAGTATTTT	CASSPDSSGGTDTQYF
TRBJ2-7	.	TRBV4-1	TRBD1	TGCGCCAGCAGCCCCAATGAGGACAGGGGGAGAGAGCAGTACTTC	CASSPNEDRGREQYF
TRBJ1-1	.	TRBV10-2	TRBD1	TGCGCCAGCAGTGAGCTAACAGGGGCCGGTCTTGACACTGAAGCTTTCTTT	CASSELTGAGLDTEAFF
TRBJ1-4	.	TRBV20-1	.	TGCAGTGCCGGCAGGGACGCTGAAAAACTGTTTTTT	CSAGRDAEKLFF
TRBJ2-3	few	TRBV4-2	.	TGTGCCAGCAGCCAAGCGAAATACGGGACTGGGACAGATACGCAGTATTTT	CASSQAKYGTGTDTQYF
TRBJ1-1	medium-sized	TRBV29-1	.	TGCAGCGCCCCGAGAGGGGCCACTGAAGCTTTCTTT	CSAPRGATEAFF
TRBJ2-3	.	TRBV2	.	TGTGCCAGCAGTGGACAGAGCTCAGATACGCAGTATTTT	CASSGQSSDTQYF
TRBJ2-7	many	TRBV10-2	TRBD2	TGCGCCAGCAGCAGACTAGCGGACAGCTACGAGCAGTACTTC	CASSRLADSYEQYF
TRBJ2-7	many	TRBV29-1	.	TGCAGCGTTGGACTGGCCTACGAGCAGTACTTC	CSVGLAYEQYF